The 24 T cell receptor beta chains in this list originate from one sample, sequenced in a study of beta chain features in type 1 diabetes. Investigators reverse transcribed all isolated RNA, so they sequenced expressed TCRB transcripts. Produced via immunoSEQ multiplex PCR; TCRdb's table is partial and in-frame only. The table has almost 350,000 clones, approximately 9.9% seen once. Findings and caveats of the study: TCRB CDR3s were moderately but significantly shorter in Type 1 diabetes patients in all four CD4+ subsets.

No antigen is known for these receptors. The sequenced sample was central memory CD4+ T cells from blood. These receptors were taken from a man aged 25 to 45 with type 1 diabetes.

This clone showed up just a few times. The rearrangement joins TRBV2 to TRBJ2-1; D gene unclear. Germline-derived CDR1 and CDR2 are SNHLY and FYNNEI. The CDR3 extends over 15 amino acids. The V end was cut by 0 bases, the J end by 5 bases, with 11 bases between. CDR3 sequence: CASSEAGIGNNEQFF. DNA for the CDR3: TGTGCCAGCAGTGAAGCGGGGATAGGGAACAATGAGCAGTTCTTC.

This clone showed up just a few times. V usage is TRBV7-2 and J usage is TRBJ1-2; weak D call: TRBD1 (5 bases). Per the germline V gene, CDR1 is SGHTA and CDR2 is FQGNSA. The germline V and J ends were trimmed by 1 base and 0 bases, with 12 bases remaining between them. The CDR3 spans 16 residues. The CDR3 coding sequence is TGTGCCAGCAGCTTAGACAGCGGGGCCCCTAACTATGGCTACACCTTC. This codes for CASSLDSGAPNYGYTF.

The chain uses TRBV7-9 and TRBJ2-1, with TRBD1 identical over 7 bases. With V trimmed by 2 bases and J by 9 bases, 7 bases remained unmatched. Germline V CDR1 and CDR2: SEHNR, FQNEAQ (reference sequence). This CDR3 is built from 14 residues. The CDR3 is CASSLPGQDSEQFF. CDR3 in DNA: TGTGCCAGCAGCTTACCCGGACAGGATAGTGAGCAGTTCTTC.

In this sample, this clone turned up many times. The chain links TRBV7-9 to TRBJ2-3; D is perhaps TRBD2 (6 bases). The length of the CDR3 is 13 residues. CDR1 is SEHNR, CDR2 FQNEAQ, per germline (reference sequence). Between the trimmed V and J ends, which lost 0 bases and 6 bases, there was a span of 7 bases. CDR3 region: CASSLAEGDTQYF. In DNA form, the CDR3 reads TGTGCCAGCAGCTTAGCGGAGGGGGATACGCAGTATTTT. Looking up the rest from reference TRBV7-9 and TRBJ2-3 gives the full variable domain: DTGVSQNPRHKITKRGQNVTFRCDPISEHNRLYWYRQTLGQGPEFLTYFQNEAQLEKSRLLSDRFSAERPKGSFSTLEIQRTEQGDSAMYLCASSLAEGDTQYFGPGTRLTVL.

CDR3 region: CASSEGASSSWDTQYF. For the CDR3, the DNA is TGTGCCAGCAGTGAAGGGGCTAGCTCCAGTTGGGATACGCAGTATTTT. The chain uses TRBV25-1 and TRBJ2-3; tentatively, D is TRBD1 or TRBD2 (5 bases each). The CDR3 contains 16 residues. Germline V gene data show CDR1 as MGHDK and CDR2 as SYGVNS. V was trimmed by 2 bases and J by 6 bases, leaving 18 bases between them.

This clone was seen a handful of times. The chain employs TRBV5-6 and TRBJ2-5; D gene uncertain. V lost 1 base and J 2 bases, leaving 6 bases between the germline ends. Germline values: CDR1 SGHDT, CDR2 YYEEEE. The CDR3 sequence is 13 residues long. DNA of the CDR3: TGTGCCAGCAGCTTGTTACAGCAAGAGACCCAGTACTTC. Its protein is CASSLLQQETQYF.

The chain links TRBV29-1 to TRBJ1-1; 10 bases align to TRBD1. The junction had 12 bases not matched to a gene; V was cut back by 6 bases and J by 5 bases. Looked up from germline, CDR1 is SQVTM and CDR2 is ANQGSEA. The CDR3 has 15 amino acids. CDR3 residues: CSVSGRQGAETEAFF. DNA of the CDR3: TGCAGCGTATCAGGCAGACAGGGGGCTGAGACTGAAGCTTTCTTT.

The chain has TRBV6-1 and TRBJ1-1; D may be TRBD1 (5 bases). CDR1 is MNHNS, CDR2 SASEGT, per germline. The CDR3 covers 13 residues. Trimming stripped 3 bases from V and 5 bases from J, with 10 bases between. The DNA of the CDR3 is TGTGCCAGCAGTGAGTCAGGGAGGACTGAAGCTTTCTTT. Amino acid sequence: CASSESGRTEAFF.

As to this clone: The junction does not match germline at one end; this may be a read error. The rearrangement links TRBV9 to TRBJ2-3; no definite D call. The germline gives CDR1 SGDLS, CDR2 YYNGEE. The CDR3 has 15 amino acids. In DNA, the CDR3 is TGTGCCGGCAGCGTATGGAGTAGTAGCACAGATACGCAGTATTTT. Translating it yields CAGSVWSSSTDTQYF.

This clone was recorded at least ten times. The chain recombines TRBV30 with TRBJ1-6; 9 bases agree with TRBD1. The trim removed 3 bases at V and 9 bases at J, leaving 12 bases unmatched. From germline, CDR1 is GTSNPN and CDR2 SVGIG (reference sequence). The CDR3 spans 16 residues. DNA of the CDR3: TGTGCCTGGAGGTCAGCCGGGACAGGGCATCTTTCACCCCTCCACTTT. It translates to CAWRSAGTGHLSPLHF.

This clone was seen more than once but under ten times. V usage is TRBV11-2 and J usage is TRBJ2-3; no reliable D call. Trimming removed 1 base at V and 3 bases at J, with 14 bases between. This CDR3 contains 16 residues. Germline V gene data show CDR1 as SGHAT and CDR2 as FQNNGV. The CDR3 DNA follows: TGTGCCAGCAGCTTAGTCGGCACCCTATTTACAGATACGCAGTATTTT. Translated, it gives CASSLVGTLFTDTQYF.

This clone has just a few counts. This sequence joins TRBV2 and TRBJ2-5; TRBD1 matches at 7 bases. TRBJ2-7 matches the DNA end more closely, so the J call is doubtful. Germline V gene sequence: CDR1 SNHLY, CDR2 FYNNEI. The CDR3 runs 15 residues. CDR3 DNA sequence: TGTGCCAGCAAATCGGGACAGACACCCTCCTACGAGCAGTACTTC. Encoded protein: CASKSGQTPSYEQYF.

V usage is TRBV7-9 and J usage is TRBJ2-7; D is perhaps TRBD1 (7 bases). CDR1 SEHNR and CDR2 FQNEAQ come from the germline V gene (reference sequence). This CDR3 region has 13 residues. V lost 8 bases and J lost 3, with 14 bases in between. The chain's CDR3 is CASQQGGGYEQYF. CDR3 nucleotide sequence: TGTGCCAGCCAGCAGGGGGGTGGCTACGAGCAGTACTTC.

The CDR3 loop is CASSQDFGPQVSPLHF. DNA of the CDR3: TGCGCCAGCAGCCAAGATTTCGGGCCTCAAGTTTCACCCCTCCACTTT. This rearrangement joins TRBV4-3 to TRBJ1-6; D is unresolved. The CDR3 contains 16 residues. V dropped 0 bases and J dropped 9 bases, with 15 bases sitting between them. Germline V lookup: CDR1 LGHNA, CDR2 YSLEER.

This clone was seen a few times. The rearrangement links TRBV30 to TRBJ1-1; D is possibly TRBD1 (6 bases). The V end lost 3 bases, the J end lost 2 bases, and 16 bases lay between the germline ends. Per the germline V gene, CDR1 is GTSNPN and CDR2 is SVGIG (reference sequence). This CDR3 contains 15 residues. This CDR3 is CAWRIGGQFNTEAFF. The CDR3 DNA sequence: TGTGCCTGGAGGATCGGGGGCCAGTTTAACACTGAAGCTTTCTTT. The variable domain in full, with the rest retrieved from reference TRBV30 and TRBJ1-1, is SQTIHQWPATLVQPVGSPLSLECTVEGTSNPNLYWYRQAAGRGLQLLFYSVGIGQISSEVPQNLSASRPQDRQFILSSKKLLLSDSGFYLCAWRIGGQFNTEAFFGQGTRLTVV.

This clone was seen many times. V and J are TRBV28 and TRBJ1-1; D is ambiguous. CDR3 size: 12 residues. V lost 8 bases and J 5 bases, leaving 12 bases between the germline ends. The germline CDR1 and CDR2 sequences are MDHEN and SYDVKM. CDR3 nucleotide sequence: TGTGCCAGCGGCCCAGGCCGGACTGAAGCTTTCTTT. The encoded protein is CASGPGRTEAFF.

This clone was counted a few times. J is TRBJ2-1 and V is TRBV30; D possibly corresponds to TRBD1 (5 bases). CDR3 length: 14 residues. Germline V gene data show CDR1 as GTSNPN and CDR2 as SVGIG (reference sequence). The V end lost 1 base, the J end lost 6 bases, and 13 bases lay between the germline ends. The CDR3 nucleotides read TGTGCCTGGAGTGGGACATTCGGTCGCAATGAGCAGTTCTTC. It is translated as CAWSGTFGRNEQFF.

This clone was recorded many times. The J gene is TRBJ1-2, the V gene TRBV14; tentative D call: TRBD1 (5 bases). The CDR3 is 12 residues long. The V gene's germline CDR1 is SGHDN and CDR2 FVKESK. Trimming pared 3 bases from V and 7 bases from J, leaving 9 bases between. The CDR3 DNA sequence: TGTGCCAGCAGCCACAGCGGGGCTGGCTACACCTTC. Its protein is CASSHSGAGYTF.

This clone was observed a few times. The chain couples TRBV6-6 to TRBJ2-2; TRBD1 matches 9 bases. V dropped 5 bases and J dropped 6; count of bases not matched to a gene: 7. Per germline, CDR1 MNHNY and CDR2 SVGAGI (reference sequence). The CDR3 runs 15 residues. The CDR3 is CASSVDRGGAGELFF. CDR3 nucleotide sequence: TGTGCCAGCAGTGTGGACAGGGGAGGGGCCGGGGAGCTGTTTTTT.

This chain joins TRBV10-2 and TRBJ2-1; D possibly matches TRBD1 or TRBD2 (5 bases each). V was clipped by 8 bases and J by 6 bases, with 17 bases between them. Germline V gene lookup returns CDR1 WSHSY and CDR2 SAAADI. CDR3 length equals 14 residues. CDR3 in amino acids: CASSFTQRGNEQFF. The CDR3 DNA reads TGCGCCAGCTCTTTTACCCAGAGGGGCAATGAGCAGTTCTTC.

The gene calls are TRBV14 and TRBJ2-7, with D perhaps assigned TRBD1 or TRBD2 (5 bases each). V was pared by 4 bases and J by 5 bases, with 24 bases between. CDR1 is SGHDN, CDR2 FVKESK, per germline. The CDR3 is 17 residues long. The CDR3 nucleotides read TGTGCCAGCAGCCGAGCCTCTGTCGGGACGGGCGGCGACGAGCAGTACTTC. Protein sequence: CASSRASVGTGGDEQYF.

The table lists this clone with many counts. V usage is TRBV29-1 and J usage is TRBJ2-7; tentatively, D is TRBD2 (6 bases). Trimming removed 6 bases at V and 6 bases at J, with 15 bases between. Germline V gene data show CDR1 as SQVTM and CDR2 as ANQGSEA. The CDR3 is made up of 12 amino acids. The CDR3 spells CSVVAEGTEQYF. Here the CDR3 DNA reads TGCAGCGTCGTTGCGGAGGGAACCGAGCAGTACTTC.

The chain combines TRBV28 with TRBJ1-1; 9 bases line up with TRBD1. Germline loops: CDR1 MDHEN, CDR2 SYDVKM. Trimming removed 3 bases from V and 5 bases from J; junction bases left unmatched: 7. This CDR3 has 15 amino acids. The chain's CDR3 is CASSFPQGAKTEAFF. CDR3 bases: TGTGCCAGCAGTTTTCCACAGGGGGCGAAAACTGAAGCTTTCTTT.

The CDR3 sequence is CASSQEQGWEKLFF. CDR3 nucleotides: TGCGCCAGCAGCCAAGAACAGGGATGGGAAAAACTGTTTTTT. The chain links TRBV4-1 to TRBJ1-4, with TRBD1 as a possible D gene (6 bases). Germline V gene lookup returns CDR1 MGHRA and CDR2 YSYEKL. The V and J ends lost 0 bases and 8 bases respectively, with 10 bases between them. CDR3 size: 14 residues.